Listed below are T cell receptor beta chains from one sample, sequenced in a study of cytomegalovirus exposure and HLA in healthy donors. Data came from immunoSEQ multiplex PCR; TCRdb stores just in-frame clones and leaves some out. The table includes around 130,000 clones, approximately 65% detected once. Sequencing was performed on PBMCs. These receptors were collected from a woman aged 60-70 years in good health and CMV-seronegative. Both conserved end residues are part of each CDR3. A D gene is named only where the DNA matches it firmly. Not every row has a clone size; where given, it reads once, few, many or a size class.

abundance	v_gene	d_gene	j_gene	CDR3nt	CDR3aa
-	TRBV6-5	-	TRBJ1-1	TGTGCCAGCAGTTTAGAGAGGAACACTGAAGCTTTCTTT	CASSLERNTEAFF
once	TRBV7-9	TRBD1	TRBJ1-4	TGTTCCAGCAGCTTAGCTTCGACAGGGAATGAAAAACTGTTTTTT	CSSSLASTGNEKLFF
-	TRBV7-2	-	TRBJ2-7	TGTGCCAGCAGCGTAATGGGGGCCTTTAGCTCCTACGAGCAGTACTTC	CASSVMGAFSSYEQYF
few	TRBV4-3	TRBD1	TRBJ2-7	TGCGCCAGCAGCCAAGGGGGTCGTGGGAGACAGGGACAGTACGAGCAGTACTTC	CASSQGGRGRQGQYEQYF
few	TRBV13	TRBD2	TRBJ2-7	TGTGCCAGCAGCTCAATAGCGGGAGATTCCACCGAGCAGTACTTC	CASSSIAGDSTEQYF
few	TRBV25-1	-	TRBJ1-6	TGTGCCAGCAGTGATAGGGGTTGGAATTCACCCCTCCACTTT	CASSDRGWNSPLHF
-	TRBV5-1	TRBD2	TRBJ2-7	TGCGCCAGCAGCTTGGAACTTAGCGGGGGAACCTACTCCTACGAGCAGTACTTC	CASSLELSGGTYSYEQYF
few	TRBV5-5	-	TRBJ2-3	TGTGCCAGCAGCTTTTCCTACAGGGGCACAGATACGCAGTATTTT	CASSFSYRGTDTQYF
-	TRBV27	TRBD2	TRBJ2-2	TGTGCCAGCAGTAGTCTTAGCGGGGGCCCGGCTACCGGGGAGCTGTTTTTT	CASSSLSGGPATGELFF
few	TRBV7-9	TRBD2	TRBJ2-3	TGTGCCAGCAGTCGGGAGGGCCTAACAGATACGCAGTATTTT	CASSREGLTDTQYF
-	TRBV6-1	TRBD2	TRBJ2-5	TGTGCCAGCAGACTAGCGGGGGGGGGAGAGACCCAGTACTTC	CASRLAGGGETQYF
few	TRBV2	TRBD1	TRBJ1-2	TGTGCCAGCAGCCGACAGGGTCGTGACTATGGCTACACCTTC	CASSRQGRDYGYTF
-	TRBV5-5	TRBD1	TRBJ1-3	TGTGCCAGCAGCTCATCAGGGGGACATTCGGCTGGAAACACCATATATTTT	CASSSSGGHSAGNTIYF
-	TRBV9	TRBD1	TRBJ1-5	TGTGCCAGCAGCGCGACAGGGGTGAGCAATCAGCCCCAGCATTTT	CASSATGVSNQPQHF
-	TRBV5-6	TRBD1	TRBJ1-2	TGTGCCAGCAGCCTACCGACAGGGACGGGTGGCTACACCTTC	CASSLPTGTGGYTF
-	TRBV2	-	TRBJ2-5	TGTGCCAGCAGTGAGAGGGCCCGGGAACCCACCGCCCAAGAGACCCAGTACTTC	CASSERAREPTAQETQYF
few	TRBV6-5	-	TRBJ1-4	TGTGCCAGCAGTGACAGGCAGGGTAATGAAAAACTGTTTTTT	CASSDRQGNEKLFF
-	TRBV4-1	TRBD2	TRBJ2-1	TGCGCCAGCAGCCAAGATCGGGGCGGGGGGGCCTACAATGAGCAGTTCTTC	CASSQDRGGGAYNEQFF
-	TRBV18	TRBD1	TRBJ2-2	TGTGCCAGCTCACCCGTACGGGGACAGGGGCTCCGGGAGCTGTTTTTT	CASSPVRGQGLRELFF
-	TRBV6-1	-	TRBJ1-5	TGTGCCAGCAGAAACACGAATCAGCCCCAGCATTTT	CASRNTNQPQHF
few	TRBV6-1	TRBD2	TRBJ2-3	TGTGCCAGCAGTATGCTAGCGGGGAGCACAGATACGCAGTATTTT	CASSMLAGSTDTQYF
-	TRBV15	TRBD2	TRBJ2-7	TGTGCCACCAGCAGAGCAGGTGCGGGGGGACCTACCTCCTACGAGCAGTACTTC	CATSRAGAGGPTSYEQYF